The sample holds a few counts of the clone carrying this T cell receptor (beta chain). The antigen is not known. The sample is drawn from a study of post-analysis software for immune sequencing data. At the level of the study: Patients with relapsing-remitting, secondary progressive and progressive-relapsing multiple sclerosis courses were all represented.

The CDR3 extends over 15 amino acids. Deletions cut 8 bases from V and 6 bases from J, with 20 bases between. Germline lookup yields CDR1 SNHLY and CDR2 FYNNEI. Study-level results: Batch-matched samples strongly co-clustered by F measure. Compared with controls, patients had more of roughly five TRBV segments, including TRBV5-6, TRBV5-1 and TRBV20-1. Multiple sclerosis patients had significantly lower normalized Chao1 diversity than controls.

TCR beta cDNA libraries had unique molecular identifiers. TCRdb reanalysed the PCR reads using MiXCR and keeps one entry per CDR3 protein. The table records hundreds of thousands of distinct CDR3 sequences, roughly half of them present only once. J is TRBJ2-1 and V is TRBV2; D is unclear. Material for sequencing was blood. This clonotype originated in a girl between 5 and 17 years old with multiple sclerosis. The CDR3, as DNA: TGTGCCAGCGTGCCGACGGCACGGGTGGGCAATGAGCAGTTCTTC. Protein: CASVPTARVGNEQFF. Full variable domain (rest looked up from reference TRBV2 and TRBJ2-1): EPEVTQTPSHQVTQMGQEVILRCVPISNHLYFYWYRQILGQKVEFLVSFYNNEISEKSEIFDDQFSVERPDGSNFTLKIRSTKLEDSAMYFCASVPTARVGNEQFFGPGTRLTVL.